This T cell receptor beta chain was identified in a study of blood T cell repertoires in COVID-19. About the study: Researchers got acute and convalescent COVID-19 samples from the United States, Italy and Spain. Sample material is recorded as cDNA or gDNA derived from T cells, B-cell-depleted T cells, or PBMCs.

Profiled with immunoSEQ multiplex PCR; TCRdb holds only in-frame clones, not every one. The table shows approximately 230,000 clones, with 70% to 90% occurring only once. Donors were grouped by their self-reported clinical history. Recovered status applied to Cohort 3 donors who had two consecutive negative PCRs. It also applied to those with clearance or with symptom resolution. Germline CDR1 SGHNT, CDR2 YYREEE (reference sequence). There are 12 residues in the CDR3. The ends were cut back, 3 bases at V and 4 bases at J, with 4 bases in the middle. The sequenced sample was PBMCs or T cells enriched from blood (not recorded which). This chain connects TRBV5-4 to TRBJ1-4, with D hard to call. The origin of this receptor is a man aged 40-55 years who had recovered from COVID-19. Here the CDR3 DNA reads TGTGCCAGCAGCTCGTTTAATGAAAAACTGTTTTTT. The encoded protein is CASSSFNEKLFF.